The source of this TCR beta chain is a study of shared clonotypes between healthy human individuals. The assay was immunoSEQ multiplex PCR, and TCRdb's table has in-frame clones only and misses some. The repertoire includes some 2 million clones, about 95% of them detected once, and about 0.13% sits in the top ten. V dropped 5 bases and J dropped 2; count of bases not matched to a gene: 7. Germline V gives CDR1 SGHNT, CDR2 YENEEA. The CDR3 spans 16 residues. J is TRBJ2-5 and V is TRBV11-3; 11 positions agree with TRBD2. The sequenced sample was naive CD4+ T cells sorted from blood. Subset here: CD45RA+ positively selected. The receptor was isolated from a man aged 18 to 29 in good health. As DNA, the CDR3 is TGTGCCAGCAGCCCCGGGACTAGCGGACAACAAGAGACCCAGTACTTC. This gives the protein CASSPGTSGQQETQYF. The complete variable domain, with remaining parts taken from reference TRBV11-3 and TRBJ2-5, reads EAGVVQSPRYKIIEKKQPVAFWCNPISGHNTLYWYLQNLGQGPELLIRYENEEAVDDSQLPKDRFSAERLKGVDSTLKIQPAELGDSAVYLCASSPGTSGQQETQYFGPGTRLLVL.